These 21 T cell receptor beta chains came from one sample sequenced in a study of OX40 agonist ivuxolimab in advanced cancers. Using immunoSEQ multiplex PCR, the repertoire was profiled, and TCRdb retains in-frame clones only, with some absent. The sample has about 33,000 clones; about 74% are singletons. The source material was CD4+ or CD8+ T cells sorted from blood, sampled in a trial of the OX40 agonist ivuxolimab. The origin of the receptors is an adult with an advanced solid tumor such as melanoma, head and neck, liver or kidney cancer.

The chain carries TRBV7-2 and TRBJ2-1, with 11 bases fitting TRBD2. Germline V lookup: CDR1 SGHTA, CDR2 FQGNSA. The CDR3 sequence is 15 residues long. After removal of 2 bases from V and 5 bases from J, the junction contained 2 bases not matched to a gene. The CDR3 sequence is CASSLTSGGHNEQFF. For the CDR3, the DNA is TGTGCCAGCAGCTTAACTAGCGGGGGCCACAATGAGCAGTTCTTC.

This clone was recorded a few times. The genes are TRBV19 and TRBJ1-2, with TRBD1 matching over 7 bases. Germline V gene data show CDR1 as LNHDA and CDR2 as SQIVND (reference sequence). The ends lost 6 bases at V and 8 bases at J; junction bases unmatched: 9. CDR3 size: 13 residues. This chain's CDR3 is CASSKVDREGYTF. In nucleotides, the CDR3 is TGTGCCAGTAGCAAAGTCGACAGGGAGGGCTACACCTTC.

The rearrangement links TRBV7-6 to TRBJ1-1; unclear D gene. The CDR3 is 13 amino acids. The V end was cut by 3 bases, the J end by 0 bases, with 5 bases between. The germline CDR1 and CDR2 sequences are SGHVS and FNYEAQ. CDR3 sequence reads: CASSFGLNTEAFF. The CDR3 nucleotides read TGTGCCAGCAGCTTTGGGTTGAACACTGAAGCTTTCTTT. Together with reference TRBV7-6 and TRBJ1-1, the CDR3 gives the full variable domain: GAGVSQSPRYKVTKRGQDVALRCDPISGHVSLYWYRQALGQGPEFLTYFNYEAQQDKSGLPNDRFSAERPEGSISTLTIQRTEQRDSAMYRCASSFGLNTEAFFGQGTRLTVV.

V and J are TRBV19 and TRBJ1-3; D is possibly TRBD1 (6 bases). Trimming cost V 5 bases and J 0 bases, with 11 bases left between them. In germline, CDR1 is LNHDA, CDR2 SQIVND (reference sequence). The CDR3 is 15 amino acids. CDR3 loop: CASSSTGTSGNTIYF. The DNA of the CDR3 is TGTGCCAGTAGTTCTACAGGGACCTCTGGAAACACCATATATTTT.

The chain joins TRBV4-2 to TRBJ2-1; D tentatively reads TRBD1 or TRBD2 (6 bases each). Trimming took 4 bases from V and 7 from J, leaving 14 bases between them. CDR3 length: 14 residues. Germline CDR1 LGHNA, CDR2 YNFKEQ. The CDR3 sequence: CASSPRQEGNEQFF. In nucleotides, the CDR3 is TGTGCCAGCAGCCCAAGACAGGAGGGGAATGAGCAGTTCTTC.

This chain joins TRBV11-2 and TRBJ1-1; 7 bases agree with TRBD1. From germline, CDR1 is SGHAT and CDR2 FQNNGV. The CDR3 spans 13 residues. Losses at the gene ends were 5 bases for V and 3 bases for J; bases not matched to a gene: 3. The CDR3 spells CASSVDRDTEAFF. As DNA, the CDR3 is TGTGCCAGCAGCGTCGACAGGGACACTGAAGCTTTCTTT.

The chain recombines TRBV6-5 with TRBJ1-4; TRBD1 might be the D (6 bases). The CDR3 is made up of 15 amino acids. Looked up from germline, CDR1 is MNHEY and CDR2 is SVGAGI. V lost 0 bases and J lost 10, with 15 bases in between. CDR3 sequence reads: CASSYSSGGGIKLFF. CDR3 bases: TGTGCCAGCAGTTACTCGTCGGGGGGCGGTATAAAACTGTTTTTT.

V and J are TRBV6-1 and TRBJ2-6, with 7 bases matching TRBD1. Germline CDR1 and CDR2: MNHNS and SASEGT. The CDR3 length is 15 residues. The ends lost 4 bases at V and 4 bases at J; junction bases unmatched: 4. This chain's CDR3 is CASSATGAGANVLTF. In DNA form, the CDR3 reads TGTGCCAGCAGTGCTACAGGGGCGGGGGCCAACGTCCTGACTTTC.

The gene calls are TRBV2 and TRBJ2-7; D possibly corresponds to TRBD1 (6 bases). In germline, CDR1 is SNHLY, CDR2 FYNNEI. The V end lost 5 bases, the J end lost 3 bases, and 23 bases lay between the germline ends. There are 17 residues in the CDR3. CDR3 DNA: TGTGCCAGCAGTTGGGGTTTAAACAGGGTTTACAACTACGAGCAGTACTTC. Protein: CASSWGLNRVYNYEQYF.

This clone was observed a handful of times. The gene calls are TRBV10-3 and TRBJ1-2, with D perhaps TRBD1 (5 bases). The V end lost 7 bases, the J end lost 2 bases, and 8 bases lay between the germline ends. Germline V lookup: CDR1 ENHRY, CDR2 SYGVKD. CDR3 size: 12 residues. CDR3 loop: CAIKPGNYGYTF. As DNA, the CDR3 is TGTGCCATCAAACCAGGGAACTATGGCTACACCTTC.

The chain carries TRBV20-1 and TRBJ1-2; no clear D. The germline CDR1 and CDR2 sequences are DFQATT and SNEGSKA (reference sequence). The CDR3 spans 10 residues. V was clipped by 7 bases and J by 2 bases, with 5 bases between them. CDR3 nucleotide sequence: TGCAGTGTTGAGAACTATGGCTACACCTTC. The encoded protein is CSVENYGYTF.

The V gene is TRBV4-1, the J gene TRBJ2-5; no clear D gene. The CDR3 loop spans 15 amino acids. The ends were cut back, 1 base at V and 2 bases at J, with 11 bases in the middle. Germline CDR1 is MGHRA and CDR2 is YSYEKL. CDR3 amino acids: CASSQAISLQETQYF. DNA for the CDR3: TGCGCCAGCAGCCAAGCGATCTCTTTACAAGAGACCCAGTACTTC.

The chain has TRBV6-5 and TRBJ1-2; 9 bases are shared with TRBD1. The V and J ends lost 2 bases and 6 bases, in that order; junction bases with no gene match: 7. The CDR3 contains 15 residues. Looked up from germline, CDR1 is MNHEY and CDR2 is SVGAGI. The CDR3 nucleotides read TGTGCCAGCAGTTACCGAGGACAGGGGAATAATGGCTACACCTTC. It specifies CASSYRGQGNNGYTF.

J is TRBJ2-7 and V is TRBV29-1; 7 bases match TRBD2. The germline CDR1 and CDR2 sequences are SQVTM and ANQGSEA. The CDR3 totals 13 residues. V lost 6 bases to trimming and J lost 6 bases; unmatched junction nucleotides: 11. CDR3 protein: CSVGRADLPEQYV. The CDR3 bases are TGCAGCGTGGGGAGGGCCGACCTTCCCGAGCAGTACGTC.

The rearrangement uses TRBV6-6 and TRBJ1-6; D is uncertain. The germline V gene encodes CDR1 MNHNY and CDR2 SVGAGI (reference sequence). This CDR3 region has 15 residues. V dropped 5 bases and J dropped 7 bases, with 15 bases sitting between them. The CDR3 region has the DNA TGTGCCAGCAGTAACGGGCCCGGACGGAATTCACCCCTCCACTTT. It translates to CASSNGPGRNSPLHF.

CDR3 in DNA: TGTGCCAGCAGTGTCGAGACAGCCTCGAATCAGCCCCAGCATTTT. Residues: CASSVETASNQPQHF. The genes are TRBV2 and TRBJ1-5, with TRBD1 as a possible D gene (5 bases). The CDR3 has 15 amino acids. Germline V gene lookup returns CDR1 SNHLY and CDR2 FYNNEI. V was shortened by 4 bases and J by 4 bases, with 14 bases between the two germline ends.

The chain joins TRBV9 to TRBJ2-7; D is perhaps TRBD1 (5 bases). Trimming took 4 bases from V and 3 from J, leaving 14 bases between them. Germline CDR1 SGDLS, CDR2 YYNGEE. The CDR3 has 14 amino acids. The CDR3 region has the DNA TGTGCCAGCAGCAAACATGGGGCAGTCTACGAGCAGTACTTC. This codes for CASSKHGAVYEQYF.

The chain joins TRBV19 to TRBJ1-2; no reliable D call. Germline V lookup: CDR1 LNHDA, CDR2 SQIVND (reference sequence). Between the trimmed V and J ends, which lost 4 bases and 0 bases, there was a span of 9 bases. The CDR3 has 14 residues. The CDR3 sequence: CASSTGDSNYGYTF. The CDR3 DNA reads TGTGCCAGTAGTACAGGCGATTCTAACTATGGCTACACCTTC. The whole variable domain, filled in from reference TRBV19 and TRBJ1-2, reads DGGITQSPKYLFRKEGQNVTLSCEQNLNHDAMYWYRQDPGQGLRLIYYSQIVNDFQKGDIAEGYSVSREKKESFPLTVTSAQKNPTAFYLCASSTGDSNYGYTFGSGTRLTVV.

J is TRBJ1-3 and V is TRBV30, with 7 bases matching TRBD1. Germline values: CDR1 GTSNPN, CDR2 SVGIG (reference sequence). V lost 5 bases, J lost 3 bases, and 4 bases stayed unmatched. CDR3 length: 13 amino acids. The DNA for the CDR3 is TGTGCCTGGCAGGGACAGCTTGGAAACACCATATATTTT. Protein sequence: CAWQGQLGNTIYF.

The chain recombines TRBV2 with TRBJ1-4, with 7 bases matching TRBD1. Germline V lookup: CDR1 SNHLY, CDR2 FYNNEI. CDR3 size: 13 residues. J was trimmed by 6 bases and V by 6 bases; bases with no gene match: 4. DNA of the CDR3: TGTGCCAGCAGCACCGGGACAGATGAAAAACTGTTTTTT. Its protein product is CASSTGTDEKLFF.

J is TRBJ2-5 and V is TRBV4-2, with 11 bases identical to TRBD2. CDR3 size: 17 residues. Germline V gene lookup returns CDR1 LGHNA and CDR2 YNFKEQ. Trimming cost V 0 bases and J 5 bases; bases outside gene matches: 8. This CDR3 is CASSQDIAGGQRETQYF. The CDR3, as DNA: TGTGCCAGCAGCCAAGATATAGCGGGGGGGCAAAGGGAGACCCAGTACTTC.